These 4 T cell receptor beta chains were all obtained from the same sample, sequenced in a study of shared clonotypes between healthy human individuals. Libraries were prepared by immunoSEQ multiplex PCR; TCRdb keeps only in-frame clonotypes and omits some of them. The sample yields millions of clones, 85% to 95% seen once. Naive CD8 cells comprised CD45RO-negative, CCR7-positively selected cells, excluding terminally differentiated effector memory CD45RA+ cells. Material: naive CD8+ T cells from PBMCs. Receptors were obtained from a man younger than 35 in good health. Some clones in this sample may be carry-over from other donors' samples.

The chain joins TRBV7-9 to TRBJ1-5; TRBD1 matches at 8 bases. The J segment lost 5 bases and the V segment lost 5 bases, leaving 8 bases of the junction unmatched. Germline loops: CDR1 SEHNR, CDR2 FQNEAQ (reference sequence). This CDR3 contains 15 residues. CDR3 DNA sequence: TGTGCCAGCAGCCGTATGGGGACAGGCGATCAGCCCCAGCATTTT. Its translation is CASSRMGTGDQPQHF.

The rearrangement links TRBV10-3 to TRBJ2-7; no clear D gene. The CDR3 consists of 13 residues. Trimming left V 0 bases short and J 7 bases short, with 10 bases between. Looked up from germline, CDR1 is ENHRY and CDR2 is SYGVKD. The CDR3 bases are TGTGCCATCAGTGAGTCGAGCGCGCGAGAGCAGTACTTC. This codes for CAISESSAREQYF.

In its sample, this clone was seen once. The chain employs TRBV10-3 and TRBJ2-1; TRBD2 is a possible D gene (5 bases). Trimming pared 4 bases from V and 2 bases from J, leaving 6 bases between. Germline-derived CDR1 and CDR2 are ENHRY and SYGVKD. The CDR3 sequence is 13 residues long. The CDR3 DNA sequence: TGTGCCATCAGTGCCGGGACCTACAATGAGCAGTTCTTC. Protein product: CAISAGTYNEQFF.

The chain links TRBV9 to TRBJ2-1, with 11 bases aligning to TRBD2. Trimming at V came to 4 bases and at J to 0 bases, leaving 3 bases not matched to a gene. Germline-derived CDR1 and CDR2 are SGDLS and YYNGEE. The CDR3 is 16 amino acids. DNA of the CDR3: TGTGCCAGCAGCACGGGACTAGCGGACTCCTACAATGAGCAGTTCTTC. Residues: CASSTGLADSYNEQFF.